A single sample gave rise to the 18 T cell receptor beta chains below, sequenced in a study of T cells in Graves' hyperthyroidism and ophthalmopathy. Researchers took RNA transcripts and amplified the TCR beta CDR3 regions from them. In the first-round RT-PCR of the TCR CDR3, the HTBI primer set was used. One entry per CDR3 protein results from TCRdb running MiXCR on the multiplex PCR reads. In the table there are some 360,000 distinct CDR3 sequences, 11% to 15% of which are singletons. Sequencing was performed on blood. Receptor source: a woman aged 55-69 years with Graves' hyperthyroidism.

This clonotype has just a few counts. CDR3 loop: CASSQPGSDYGYTF. In DNA form, the CDR3 reads TGTGCCAGCAGCCAACCGGGGTCGGACTATGGCTACACCTTC. The chain couples TRBV4-2 to TRBJ1-2; D is unclear. The V and J ends lost 2 bases and 3 bases respectively, with 10 bases between them. Germline values: CDR1 LGHNA, CDR2 YNFKEQ. The CDR3 has 14 residues.

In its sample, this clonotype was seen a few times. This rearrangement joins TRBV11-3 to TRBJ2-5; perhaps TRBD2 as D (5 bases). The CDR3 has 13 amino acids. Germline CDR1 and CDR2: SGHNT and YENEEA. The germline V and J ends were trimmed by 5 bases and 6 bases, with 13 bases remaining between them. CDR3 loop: CASSPGEGKTQYF. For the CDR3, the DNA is TGTGCCAGCAGCCCAGGAGAGGGAAAGACCCAGTACTTC.

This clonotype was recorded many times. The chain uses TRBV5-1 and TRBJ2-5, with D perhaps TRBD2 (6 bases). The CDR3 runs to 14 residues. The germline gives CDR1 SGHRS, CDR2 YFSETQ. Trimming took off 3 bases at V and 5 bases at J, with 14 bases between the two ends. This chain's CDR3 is CASSWRAGAETQYF. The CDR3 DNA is TGCGCCAGCAGCTGGAGGGCGGGTGCGGAGACCCAGTACTTC.

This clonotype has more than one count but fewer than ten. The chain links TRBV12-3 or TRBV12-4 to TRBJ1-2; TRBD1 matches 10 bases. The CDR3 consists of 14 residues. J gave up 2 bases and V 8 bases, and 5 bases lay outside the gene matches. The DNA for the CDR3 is TGTGCCAGCTGGGACAGGGGACTGAACTATGGCTACACCTTC. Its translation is CASWDRGLNYGYTF.

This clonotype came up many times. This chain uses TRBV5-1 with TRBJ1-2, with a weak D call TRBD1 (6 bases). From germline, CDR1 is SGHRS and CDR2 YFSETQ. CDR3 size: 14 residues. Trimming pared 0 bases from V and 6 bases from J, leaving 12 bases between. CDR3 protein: CASSLAGRGDGYTF. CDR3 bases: TGCGCCAGCAGCTTGGCCGGCAGGGGAGATGGCTACACCTTC.

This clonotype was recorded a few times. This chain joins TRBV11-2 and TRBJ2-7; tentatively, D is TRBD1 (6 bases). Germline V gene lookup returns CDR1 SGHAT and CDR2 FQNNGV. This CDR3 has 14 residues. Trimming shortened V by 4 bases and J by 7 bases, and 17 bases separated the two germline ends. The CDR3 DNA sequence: TGTGCCAGCAGCTCCCAATGGGGCGACAGGGAGCAGTACTTC. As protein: CASSSQWGDREQYF.

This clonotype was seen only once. As DNA, the CDR3 is TGTGCCAGCACCCGAGGAGGACTAGCGGGGGCCTACGAGCAGTACTTC. It codes for CASTRGGLAGAYEQYF. The rearrangement uses TRBV12-3 or TRBV12-4 and TRBJ2-7; TRBD2 aligns across 13 bases. Trimming at V came to 7 bases and at J to 2 bases, leaving 8 bases not matched to a gene. The CDR3 length is 16 residues.

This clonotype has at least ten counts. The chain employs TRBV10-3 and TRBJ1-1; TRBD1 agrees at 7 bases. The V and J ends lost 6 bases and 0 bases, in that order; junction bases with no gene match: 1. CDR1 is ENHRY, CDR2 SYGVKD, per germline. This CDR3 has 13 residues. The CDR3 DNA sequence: TGTGCCATCAGGGGGACAGTGAACACTGAAGCTTTCTTT. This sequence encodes CAIRGTVNTEAFF.

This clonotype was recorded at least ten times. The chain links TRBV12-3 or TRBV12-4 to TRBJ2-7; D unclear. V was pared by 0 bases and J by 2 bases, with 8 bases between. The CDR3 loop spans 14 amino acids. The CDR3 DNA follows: TGTGCCAGCAGTTTAGCGGGAAGAACCTACGAGCAGTACTTC. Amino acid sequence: CASSLAGRTYEQYF.

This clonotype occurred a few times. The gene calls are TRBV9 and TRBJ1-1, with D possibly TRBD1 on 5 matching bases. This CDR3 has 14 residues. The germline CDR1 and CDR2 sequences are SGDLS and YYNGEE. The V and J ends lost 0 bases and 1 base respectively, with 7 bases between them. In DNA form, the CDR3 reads TGTGCCAGCAGCGTAGAAGGGACGAACACTGAAGCTTTCTTT. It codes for CASSVEGTNTEAFF.

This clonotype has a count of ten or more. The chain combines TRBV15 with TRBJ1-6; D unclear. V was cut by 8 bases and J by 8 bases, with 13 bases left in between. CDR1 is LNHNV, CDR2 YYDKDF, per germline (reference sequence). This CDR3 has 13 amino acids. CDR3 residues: CATGPDVYSPLHF. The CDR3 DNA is TGTGCCACCGGGCCGGACGTCTATTCACCCCTCCACTTT.

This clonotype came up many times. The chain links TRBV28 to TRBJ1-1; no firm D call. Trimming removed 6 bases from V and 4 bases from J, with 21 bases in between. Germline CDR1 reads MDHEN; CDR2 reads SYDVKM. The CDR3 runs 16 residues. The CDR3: CASSPYLVPSGTEAFF. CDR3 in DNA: TGTGCCAGCAGCCCTTATCTGGTCCCATCTGGCACTGAAGCTTTCTTT.

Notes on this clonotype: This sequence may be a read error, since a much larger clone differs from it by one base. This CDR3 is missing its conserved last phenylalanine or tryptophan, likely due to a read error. Written as DNA, the CDR3 is TGCAGCGTCGCCCCTGGGCAGGGATCCACTGAAGCTTTCCTT. Translating it yields CSVAPGQGSTEAFL. V usage is TRBV29-1 and J usage is TRBJ1-1, with a weak D call TRBD1 (5 bases). Germline loops: CDR1 SQVTM, CDR2 ANQGSEA. There are 14 residues in the CDR3. V lost 6 bases, J lost 4 bases, and 18 bases lay in between.

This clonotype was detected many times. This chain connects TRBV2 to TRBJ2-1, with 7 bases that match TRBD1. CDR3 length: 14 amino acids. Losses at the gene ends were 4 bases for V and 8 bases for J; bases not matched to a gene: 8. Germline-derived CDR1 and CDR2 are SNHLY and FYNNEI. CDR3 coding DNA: TGTGCCAGCAGTGTAAGACAGGGTCGTGATGAGCAGTTCTTC. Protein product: CASSVRQGRDEQFF.

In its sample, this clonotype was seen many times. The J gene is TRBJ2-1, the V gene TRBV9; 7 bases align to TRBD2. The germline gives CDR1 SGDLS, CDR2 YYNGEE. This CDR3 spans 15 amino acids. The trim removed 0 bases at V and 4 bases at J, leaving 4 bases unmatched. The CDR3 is CASSVATGGYNEQFF. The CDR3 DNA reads TGTGCCAGCAGCGTAGCTACGGGAGGATACAATGAGCAGTTCTTC.

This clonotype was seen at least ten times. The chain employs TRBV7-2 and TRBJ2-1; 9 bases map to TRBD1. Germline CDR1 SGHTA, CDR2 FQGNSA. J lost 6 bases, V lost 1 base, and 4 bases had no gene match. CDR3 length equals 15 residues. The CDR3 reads CASSLGGQGGNEQFF. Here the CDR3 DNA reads TGTGCCAGCAGCTTAGGGGGACAGGGTGGCAATGAGCAGTTCTTC.

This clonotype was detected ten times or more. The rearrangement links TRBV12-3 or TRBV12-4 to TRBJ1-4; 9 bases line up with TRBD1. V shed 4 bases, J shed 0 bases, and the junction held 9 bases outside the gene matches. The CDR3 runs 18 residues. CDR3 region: CASSSRDRELTTNEKLFF. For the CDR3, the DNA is TGTGCCAGCAGTTCCCGGGACAGGGAGCTTACAACTAATGAAAAACTGTTTTTT.

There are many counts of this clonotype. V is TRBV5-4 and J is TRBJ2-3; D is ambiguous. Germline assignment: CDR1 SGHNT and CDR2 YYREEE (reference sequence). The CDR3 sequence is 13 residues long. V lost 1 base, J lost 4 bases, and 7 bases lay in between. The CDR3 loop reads CASSLPGPDTQYF. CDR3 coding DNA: TGTGCCAGCAGCTTGCCGGGCCCAGATACGCAGTATTTT.